These T cell receptor beta chains were read from a single sample in a study of CD8 T cells in ankylosing spondylitis. TCRdb reprocessed the 5' RACE reads via MiXCR and lists one record per CDR3 protein. Of 220,000 or so distinct CDR3 sequences listed, around 20% were seen once; the top ten hold approximately 42%. Sequenced input: blood, either unsorted or a sorted T cell fraction (not recorded which). These receptors all stem from a male donor with ankylosing spondylitis. The CDR3 runs from the conserved cysteine through the conserved F or W. D genes are given only for firm matches. Clone size appears in some rows only: once, few, many, or a class for an expanded clone.

j_call,v_call,clone_size,d_call,cdr3_aa,cdr3_nt
TRBJ2-5,TRBV7-8,.,TRBD2,CASIRTSGGAWETQYF,TGTGCCAGCATAAGGACTAGCGGGGGGGCTTGGGAGACCCAGTACTTC
TRBJ2-3,TRBV7-6,few,.,CASSLALKEDDTDTQYF,TGTGCCAGCAGCTTAGCGCTAAAGGAAGACGACACAGATACGCAGTATTTT
TRBJ2-3,TRBV27,few,.,CASSLSVRVRTDTQYF,TGTGCCAGCAGTTTAAGTGTCCGGGTCCGCACAGATACGCAGTATTTT
TRBJ2-1,TRBV29-1,.,TRBD2,CSVDGLAGGNEQFF,TGCAGCGTAGACGGACTAGCGGGAGGGAATGAGCAGTTCTTC
TRBJ2-5,TRBV7-8,few,TRBD2,CASSLYPGGETQYF,TGTGCCAGCAGCTTATACCCCGGGGGGGAGACCCAGTACTTC
TRBJ2-1,TRBV4-3,few,TRBD2,CASSQIWGSGTSLINEQFF,TGCGCCAGCAGCCAAATTTGGGGAAGCGGGACTAGCCTCATCAATGAGCAGTTCTTC
TRBJ2-1,TRBV5-6,.,.,CASSAFGVAAPGFYEQFF,TGTGCCAGCAGCGCCTTCGGGGTAGCAGCTCCCGGATTCTATGAGCAGTTCTTC
TRBJ2-1,TRBV9,.,TRBD2,CASSASRSGGNYNEQFF,TGTGCCAGCAGCGCTTCCCGGAGCGGGGGGAACTACAATGAGCAGTTCTTC
TRBJ1-1,TRBV4-1,.,.,CASSQDPISRDTEAFF,TGCGCCAGCAGCCAAGATCCAATTTCGAGGGACACTGAAGCTTTCTTT
TRBJ2-2,TRBV10-2,.,.,CASRAGELFF,TGCGCCAGCAGGGCCGGGGAGCTGTTTTTT
TRBJ1-5,TRBV7-9,few,.,CASSLDSLGPQHF,TGTGCCAGCAGCTTGGACAGCCTAGGGCCCCAGCATTTT
TRBJ2-3,TRBV5-1,few,TRBD2,CASIPSGLSTDTQYF,TGCGCCAGCATCCCTAGCGGGCTAAGCACAGATACGCAGTATTTT
TRBJ2-1,TRBV27,.,TRBD2,CASNIAGGLSEQFF,TGTGCCAGCAATATAGCGGGAGGGCTGAGTGAGCAGTTCTTC
TRBJ2-2,TRBV29-1,few,.,CSVGNNIGELFF,TGCAGCGTTGGTAACAATATCGGGGAGCTGTTTTTT
TRBJ2-1,TRBV4-3,.,TRBD2,CASSQDGREYNEQFF,TGCGCCAGCAGCCAAGATGGGCGGGAGTACAATGAGCAGTTCTTC
TRBJ1-3,TRBV12-3/TRBV12-4,.,.,CASGESASGNTIHF,TGTGCCAGCGGGGAGTCGGCCTCTGGAAACACCATACATTTT
TRBJ2-7,TRBV11-2,.,.,CASSLGGINYEQYF,TGTGCCAGCAGCTTAGGCGGGATAAACTACGAGCAGTACTTC
TRBJ2-1,TRBV14,few,.,CASSQGDGGMDEQFF,TGTGCCAGCAGCCAAGGAGACGGGGGCATGGATGAGCAGTTCTTC
TRBJ1-2,TRBV29-1,.,TRBD1,CSVVEQGARGYTF,TGCAGCGTTGTCGAACAGGGGGCGCGTGGCTACACCTTC
TRBJ1-2,TRBV12-3/TRBV12-4,many,.,CASSSDSNYGYTF,TGTGCCAGCAGTTCAGACAGTAACTATGGCTACACCTTC
TRBJ2-7,TRBV29-1,few,TRBD1,CSVAGTGPSYYEQYF,TGCAGCGTTGCCGGGACAGGGCCCTCTTACTACGAGCAGTACTTC
TRBJ1-2,TRBV19,.,.,CASSIWTGPTHYGYTF,TGTGCCAGTAGTATTTGGACCGGCCCGACCCACTATGGCTACACCTTC
TRBJ2-3,TRBV7-2,few,TRBD1,CASKGANTDTQYF,TGTGCCAGCAAGGGGGCCAACACAGATACGCAGTATTTT
TRBJ1-1,TRBV5-1,.,.,CASSLLSGSPGTEAFF,TGCGCCAGCAGCTTGTTGTCAGGATCACCGGGCACTGAAGCTTTCTTT
TRBJ1-4,TRBV20-1,few,.,CSARAGTPKGEKLFF,TGCAGTGCTAGAGCCGGGACACCAAAGGGGGAAAAACTGTTTTTT
TRBJ2-3,TRBV5-1,many,.,CASSLGGQTTDTQYF,TGCGCCAGCAGCTTGGGTGGACAGACCACAGATACGCAGTATTTT
TRBJ2-7,TRBV21-1,.,.,CASSQNGTISYF,TGTGCCAGCAGCCAAAACGGGACTATTTCGTACTTC
TRBJ1-2,TRBV4-1,.,.,CASSQDQSEGSYGYTF,TGCGCCAGCAGCCAAGATCAGTCGGAGGGAAGCTATGGCTACACCTTC
TRBJ1-1,TRBV11-2,.,.,CASSRRVSGEAFF,TGTGCCAGCAGCCGGAGGGTATCGGGTGAAGCTTTCTTT
TRBJ2-1,TRBV12-5,few,.,CASGLVWQGSDEQFF,TGTGCTAGTGGTTTGGTATGGCAGGGGTCCGATGAGCAGTTCTTC
TRBJ1-2,TRBV5-1,few,TRBD1,CASNPTGGADGSLGYTF,TGCGCCAGCAACCCGACAGGGGGCGCAGACGGGAGTCTTGGCTACACCTTC
TRBJ2-1,TRBV10-3,.,.,CAISESGSEVNEQFF,TGTGCCATCAGTGAGTCGGGTAGCGAGGTAAATGAGCAGTTCTTC
TRBJ2-3,TRBV6-2/TRBV6-3,.,TRBD2,CASSYGSGGLGEYF,TGTGCCAGCAGTTACGGTAGCGGGGGGCTCGGGGAGTATTTT
TRBJ2-1,TRBV5-1,few,TRBD2,CASSFSGGDNEQFF,TGCGCCAGCAGCTTTAGCGGGGGGGACAATGAGCAGTTCTTC
TRBJ2-5,TRBV28,.,TRBD1,CASSLWGTAIEETQYF,TGTGCCAGCAGTTTATGGGGGACAGCAATAGAAGAGACCCAGTACTTC
TRBJ2-1,TRBV12-3/TRBV12-4,.,.,CASTRGGPSSYNEQFF,TGTGCCAGCACCCGAGGCGGGCCGAGCTCCTACAATGAGCAGTTCTTC
TRBJ1-2,TRBV5-1,.,.,CASSLEGRQTYGYTF,TGCGCCAGCAGCTTGGAAGGGCGGCAGACCTATGGCTACACCTTC
TRBJ2-5,TRBV12-3/TRBV12-4,.,TRBD2,CASSPYVAGETQYF,TGTGCCAGCTCCCCGTACGTAGCGGGAGAGACCCAGTACTTC
TRBJ1-4,TRBV6-2/TRBV6-3,few,.,CASSYGTTLLF,TGTGCCAGCAGTTACGGGACGACGCTTCTTTTT
TRBJ2-5,TRBV14,.,.,CASSQRIFAEGAWETQYF,TGTGCCAGCAGCCAAAGGATCTTCGCGGAGGGGGCATGGGAGACCCAGTACTTC
TRBJ1-1,TRBV6-5,many,.,CASSYSTAPNTEAFF,TGTGCCAGCAGTTACTCGACGGCGCCGAACACTGAAGCTTTCTTT
TRBJ2-7,TRBV6-5,.,.,CASSYEGPSSYEQYF,TGTGCCAGCAGTTACGAAGGTCCCAGCTCCTACGAGCAGTACTTC
TRBJ2-7,TRBV6-2/TRBV6-3,.,.,CASSWYRAYEQYF,TGTGCCAGCAGTTGGTACCGAGCCTACGAGCAGTACTTC
TRBJ2-7,TRBV9,once,.,CASSVGDGNHEQYF,TGTGCCAGCAGCGTAGGGGATGGAAACCACGAGCAGTACTTC
TRBJ1-2,TRBV4-1,few,TRBD1,CASSQVPGDRIIYTF,TGCGCCAGCAGCCAAGTACCGGGGGACAGGATTATCTACACCTTC
TRBJ1-2,TRBV5-1,.,TRBD1,CASSLWTGDGYTF,TGCGCCAGCAGCTTGTGGACAGGGGATGGCTACACCTTC
TRBJ1-1,TRBV28,few,.,CASRQGYMNTEAFF,TGTGCCAGCAGGCAGGGATACATGAACACTGAAGCTTTCTTT
TRBJ2-7,TRBV20-1,.,.,CSAAGGSYEQYF,TGCAGTGCTGCCGGCGGCTCCTACGAGCAGTACTTC
TRBJ2-2,TRBV12-3/TRBV12-4,.,.,CASSLPDTNTGELFF,TGTGCCAGCAGTTTACCGGACACTAACACCGGGGAGCTGTTTTTT
TRBJ1-6,TRBV12-3/TRBV12-4,.,.,CASSLRSSYNSPLHF,TGTGCCAGCAGTTTACGAAGCTCCTATAATTCACCCCTCCACTTT
TRBJ2-1,TRBV7-9,.,TRBD2,CASWSGLAGTYYNEQFF,TGTGCCAGCTGGAGCGGACTAGCGGGGACGTACTACAATGAGCAGTTCTTC
TRBJ1-1,TRBV10-3,.,.,CAISESGDTGSEAFF,TGTGCCATCAGTGAGTCGGGAGACACCGGCTCCGAAGCTTTCTTT
TRBJ2-7,TRBV4-1,.,TRBD1,CASSQDYIRGSEQYF,TGCGCCAGCAGCCAAGATTACATCAGGGGGAGCGAGCAGTACTTC
TRBJ2-3,TRBV5-1,.,.,CASSVPGSGSTDTQYF,TGCGCCAGCAGCGTACCGGGCTCTGGTAGCACAGATACGCAGTATTTT
TRBJ1-5,TRBV13,.,.,CASSFGRDSNQPQHF,TGTGCCAGCAGCTTCGGACGGGATAGCAATCAGCCCCAGCATTTT